This T cell receptor (beta chain) comes out of a study of monozygotic twins with inflammatory bowel disease. Points from the study as a whole: Clonotypes shared with others were fewer in IBD patients than in healthy twins, especially with disease activity.

The CDR3 has 15 amino acids. The germline V gene has CDR1 SGDLS and CDR2 YYNGEE. Comment on this clonotype: Its antigen is unidentified.

TCRdb processed the 5' RACE reads again and assigns one entry to each CDR3 protein, with no DNA. Found here are 420,000 or so distinct CDR3 sequences; the top ten clones hold 2% to 2.5%. The specimen was blood. The chain employs TRBV9 and TRBJ2-7. The source is a human donor with ulcerative colitis or Crohn's disease, or a healthy co-twin of an affected twin (not recorded which). The CDR3 here is CASSVDVGGFYEQYF.